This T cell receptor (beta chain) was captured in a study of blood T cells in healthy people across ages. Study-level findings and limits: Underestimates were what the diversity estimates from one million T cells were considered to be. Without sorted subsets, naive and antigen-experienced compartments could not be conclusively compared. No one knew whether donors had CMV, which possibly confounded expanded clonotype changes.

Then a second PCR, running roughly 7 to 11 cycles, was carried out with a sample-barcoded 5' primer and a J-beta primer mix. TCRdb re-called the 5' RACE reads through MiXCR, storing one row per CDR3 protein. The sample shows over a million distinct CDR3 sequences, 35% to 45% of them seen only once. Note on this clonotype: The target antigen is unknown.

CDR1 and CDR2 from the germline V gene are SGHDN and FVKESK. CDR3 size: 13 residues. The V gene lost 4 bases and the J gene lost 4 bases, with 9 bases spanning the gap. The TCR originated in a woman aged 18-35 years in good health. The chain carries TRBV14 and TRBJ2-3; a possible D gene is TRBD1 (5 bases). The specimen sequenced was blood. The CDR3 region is CASSPGQSDTQYF. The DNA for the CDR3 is TGTGCCAGCAGCCCAGGGCAGTCAGATACGCAGTATTTT.